This T cell receptor (beta chain) originates from a study of neurological immune-mediated disorders. General study findings and limits: While HTLV-1-associated myelopathy showed the greatest TCR clonal expansion, multiple sclerosis showed the least, falling below healthy controls. Sharing of CDR3 amino acid sequences among expanded clones across subjects was absent, suggesting private repertoires in all groups.

In its sample, this clonotype was seen many times. Antigen: not known. This sample's time point: longitudinal time-point 1 (baseline). Trimming at V came to 4 bases and at J to 2 bases, leaving 8 bases not matched to a gene. The V gene's germline CDR1 is SGHRS and CDR2 YFSETQ. The CDR3 consists of 15 residues. It was by 5'RACE with 10-nucleotide random UMIs that the cDNA was made. TCRdb reprocessed the 5' RACE reads via MiXCR and lists one record per CDR3 protein. The sample yields around 76,000 distinct CDR3 sequences, roughly 10% seen once. J is TRBJ2-7 and V is TRBV5-1; 8 nucleotides line up with TRBD1. The receptor was isolated from a man aged 30-40 years in good health. Sequenced: PBMCs. In nucleotides, the CDR3 is TGCGCCAGCAGCATCGGTCAGGGGGCTACCTACGAGCAGTACTTC. Amino acid sequence: CASSIGQGATYEQYF. The full variable domain, with the rest looked up from reference TRBV5-1 and TRBJ2-7, is KAGVTQTPRYLIKTRGQQVTLSCSPISGHRSVSWYQQTPGQGLQFLFEYFSETQRNKGNFPGRFSGRQFSNSRSEMNVSTLELGDSALYLCASSIGQGATYEQYFGPGTRLTVT.